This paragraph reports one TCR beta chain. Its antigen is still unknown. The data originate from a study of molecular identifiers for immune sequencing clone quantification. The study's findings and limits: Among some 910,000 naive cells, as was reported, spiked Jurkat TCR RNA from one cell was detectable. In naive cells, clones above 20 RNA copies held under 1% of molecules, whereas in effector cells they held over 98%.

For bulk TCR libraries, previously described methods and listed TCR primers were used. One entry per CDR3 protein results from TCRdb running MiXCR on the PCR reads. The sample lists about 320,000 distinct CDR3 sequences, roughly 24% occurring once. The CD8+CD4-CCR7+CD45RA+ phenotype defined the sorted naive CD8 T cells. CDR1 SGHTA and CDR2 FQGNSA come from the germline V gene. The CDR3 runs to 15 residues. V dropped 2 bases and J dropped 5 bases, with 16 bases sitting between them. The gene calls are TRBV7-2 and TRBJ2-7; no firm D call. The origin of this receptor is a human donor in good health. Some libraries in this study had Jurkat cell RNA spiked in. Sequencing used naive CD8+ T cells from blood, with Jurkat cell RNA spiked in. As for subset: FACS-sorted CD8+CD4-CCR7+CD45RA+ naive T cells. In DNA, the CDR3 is TGTGCCAGCAGCTTAAGCCCGGCCAGAAAGAACGAGCAGTACTTC. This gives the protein CASSLSPARKNEQYF.